This TCR beta chain was captured in a study of T cell repertoires and Cas9 in healthy adults. Study-level points and caveats: SpCas9-reactive regulatory T cells reportedly mitigated SpCas9-reactive effector T cells in vitro.

Concerning this clone: Its target is not known.

The method was immunoSEQ multiplex PCR; TCRdb's version includes in-frame clones alone and lacks a portion of them. The sample contains 20,000 to 25,000 clones, roughly 90% of which appear only once. The CDR3 runs 14 residues. V shed 5 bases, J shed 4 bases, and the junction held 4 bases outside the gene matches. From germline, CDR1 is MNHEY and CDR2 SVGAGI. The specimen sequenced was CD4+ effector T cells (CD127+, CD25-, CD137-, CD154-) from PBMCs; culture status not recorded. The sequence was obtained from a human donor in good health. The chain links TRBV6-5 to TRBJ2-1; 8 bases are shared with TRBD1. The DNA of the CDR3 is TGTGCCAGCAGTCAGGGGGCGGAGTACAATGAGCAGTTCTTC. Residues: CASSQGAEYNEQFF.